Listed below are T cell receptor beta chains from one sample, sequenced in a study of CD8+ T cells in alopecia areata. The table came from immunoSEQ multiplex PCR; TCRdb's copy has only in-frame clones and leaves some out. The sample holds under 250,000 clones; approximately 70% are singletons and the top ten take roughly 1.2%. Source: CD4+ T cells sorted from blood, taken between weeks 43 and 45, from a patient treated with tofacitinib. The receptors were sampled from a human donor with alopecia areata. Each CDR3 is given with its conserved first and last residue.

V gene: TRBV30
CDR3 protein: CAWTNRVDTEAFF

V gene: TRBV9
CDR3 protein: CASSVEVESYEQYF

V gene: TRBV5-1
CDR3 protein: CASSRGGDRASSGNTIYF

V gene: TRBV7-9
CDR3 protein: CASSLAGGHTEAFF

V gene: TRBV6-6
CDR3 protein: CASSYASGGQETQYF

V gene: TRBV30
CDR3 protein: CAWSVKFHPYAFF

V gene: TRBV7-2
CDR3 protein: CASSLQRQGRNSPLHF

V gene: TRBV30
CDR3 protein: CAWSVNRGIQHQPQHF

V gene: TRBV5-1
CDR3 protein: CASSAGQVANYGYTF

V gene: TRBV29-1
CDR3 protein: CSVGDGINQPQHF

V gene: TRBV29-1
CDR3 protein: CSVKPTSRATEAFF

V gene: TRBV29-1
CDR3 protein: CSVGGRNYNEQFF

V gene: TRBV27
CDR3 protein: CASRHNSETQYF

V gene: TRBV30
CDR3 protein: CAWKGQGTTEAFF

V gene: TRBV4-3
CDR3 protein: CASSQDDRGPYGYTF

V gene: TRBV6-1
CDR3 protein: CASSEGSHSNQPQHF

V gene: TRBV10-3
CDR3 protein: CAISEPTGTGDEQYF

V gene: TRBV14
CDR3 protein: CASSRRDWGDQSF

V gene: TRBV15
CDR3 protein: CATSRSKSRDYGYTF

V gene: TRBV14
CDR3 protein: CASSPRYNEQFF

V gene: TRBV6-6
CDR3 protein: CASRGGTGGEEAFF

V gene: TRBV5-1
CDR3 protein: CASSSGGISEQYF

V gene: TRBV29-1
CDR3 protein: CSVGGPGANVLTF

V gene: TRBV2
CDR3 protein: CASSVGTGGFHEQYF